This is a list of T cell receptor beta chains from one sample in a study of shared clonotypes between healthy human individuals. Profiled with immunoSEQ multiplex PCR; TCRdb holds only in-frame clones, not every one. Of about 770,000 clones in the sample, 55% to 80% were seen once. Input material: memory CD4+ T cells sorted from blood. The receptors originated from a woman aged 25-40 years in good health. Each CDR3 is given with its conserved first and last residue. The order of the fields is D gene, J gene, clone size, V gene, CDR3 protein, CDR3 DNA. A D gene is named only where the DNA matches it firmly. Not all rows give a size; the values are once, few, many and, for expanded clones, a class.

D: TRBD1; J: TRBJ2-7; size: -; V: TRBV27; CDR3: CASSPRTGGYEQYF; DNA: TGTGCCAGCAGTCCCCGGACAGGGGGGTACGAGCAGTACTTC
D: TRBD1; J: TRBJ1-5; size: -; V: TRBV13; CDR3: CASSLTYGQGDQPQHF; DNA: TGTGCCAGCAGCCTAACCTATGGACAGGGGGATCAGCCCCAGCATTTT
D: -; J: TRBJ2-5; size: -; V: TRBV25-1; CDR3: CASSESASKETQYF; DNA: TGTGCCAGCAGTGAATCCGCTAGCAAAGAGACCCAGTACTTC
D: TRBD2; J: TRBJ2-1; size: -; V: TRBV5-1; CDR3: CASSPSGNARGEQFF; DNA: TGCGCCAGCAGCCCCAGCGGGAACGCGCGGGGAGAGCAGTTCTTC
D: TRBD2; J: TRBJ2-1; size: once; V: TRBV11-2; CDR3: CANSFSAGGPNEQFF; DNA: TGTGCCAACAGCTTCTCTGCGGGAGGGCCAAATGAGCAGTTCTTC
D: -; J: TRBJ2-3; size: -; V: TRBV7-8; CDR3: CASSSRGAQLESKDTQYF; DNA: TGTGCCAGCAGCTCTCGGGGGGCCCAACTAGAATCCAAAGATACGCAGTATTTT
D: TRBD1; J: TRBJ2-5; size: -; V: TRBV19; CDR3: CASSDRVLETQYF; DNA: TGTGCCAGTAGTGACAGGGTGCTGGAGACCCAGTACTTC
D: -; J: TRBJ1-3; size: -; V: TRBV11-2; CDR3: CASSLLGAGNTIYF; DNA: TGTGCCAGCAGCCTGCTGGGGGCTGGAAACACCATATATTTT
D: TRBD1; J: TRBJ2-7; size: many; V: TRBV7-7; CDR3: CASSLVRTGIYEQYF; DNA: TGTGCCAGCAGCTTAGTGCGGACAGGGATCTACGAGCAGTACTTC
D: TRBD1; J: TRBJ1-5; size: -; V: TRBV5-6; CDR3: CASSLAGQGIDGDQPQHF; DNA: TGTGCCAGCAGCTTGGCGGGACAGGGCATCGATGGGGATCAGCCCCAGCATTTT
D: TRBD2; J: TRBJ2-7; size: -; V: TRBV5-1; CDR3: CASSLAAGLKNEQYF; DNA: TGCGCCAGCAGCTTGGCGGCGGGACTAAAGAACGAGCAGTACTTC
D: -; J: TRBJ2-3; size: many; V: TRBV11-3; CDR3: CASSGGSPDTQYF; DNA: TGTGCCAGCAGCGGGGGGAGCCCAGATACGCAGTATTTT
D: -; J: TRBJ2-5; size: -; V: TRBV18; CDR3: CASSNQETQYF; DNA: TGTGCCAGCTCAAATCAAGAGACCCAGTACTTC
D: -; J: TRBJ1-3; size: -; V: TRBV4-1; CDR3: CASTGQADGAGNTIYF; DNA: TGCGCCAGCACCGGGCAGGCCGACGGCGCTGGAAACACCATATATTTT
D: TRBD1; J: TRBJ1-2; size: -; V: TRBV7-8; CDR3: CASSLAGTGSRGYTF; DNA: TGTGCCAGCAGCTTAGCGGGGACAGGGTCTCGGGGCTACACCTTC
D: TRBD1; J: TRBJ1-1; size: -; V: TRBV7-8; CDR3: CASSQGGNTEAFF; DNA: TGTGCCAGCAGTCAGGGGGGGAACACTGAAGCTTTCTTT
D: -; J: TRBJ2-2; size: -; V: TRBV2; CDR3: CASSEGFGELFF; DNA: TGTGCCAGCAGTGAAGGTTTCGGGGAGCTGTTTTTT
D: -; J: TRBJ2-1; size: few; V: TRBV30; CDR3: CAEAKSLAGEQFF; DNA: TGTGCCGAAGCAAAAAGCCTTGCGGGCGAGCAGTTCTTC
D: TRBD1; J: TRBJ1-2; size: -; V: TRBV28; CDR3: CASSGPGQGIWGYTF; DNA: TGTGCCAGCAGTGGACCGGGACAGGGGATTTGGGGCTACACCTTC
D: -; J: TRBJ2-7; size: -; V: TRBV7-8; CDR3: CASSLEGGAYEQYF; DNA: TGTGCCAGCAGCCTGGAAGGGGGTGCGTACGAGCAGTACTTC
D: TRBD2; J: TRBJ2-7; size: -; V: TRBV4-2; CDR3: CASSLAQGLAYEQYF; DNA: TGTGCCAGCAGCCTCGCACAGGGACTAGCCTACGAGCAGTACTTC
D: -; J: TRBJ2-3; size: -; V: TRBV27; CDR3: CASSSHGLEDTQYF; DNA: TGTGCCAGCAGTTCTCACGGGTTGGAAGATACGCAGTATTTT
D: -; J: TRBJ1-4; size: -; V: TRBV27; CDR3: CASSWGAQANEKLFF; DNA: TGTGCCAGCAGTTGGGGGGCGCAGGCTAATGAAAAACTGTTTTTT
D: TRBD2; J: TRBJ2-1; size: -; V: TRBV28; CDR3: CASSFIAGSSYNEQFF; DNA: TGTGCCAGCAGTTTTATAGCGGGAAGCTCCTACAATGAGCAGTTCTTC
D: TRBD1; J: TRBJ1-1; size: -; V: TRBV5-1; CDR3: CASSSNRGTEAFF; DNA: TGCGCCAGCAGCTCTAACAGGGGCACTGAAGCTTTCTTT
D: TRBD1; J: TRBJ1-3; size: -; V: TRBV19; CDR3: CASRQQGARRGRGNTIYF; DNA: TGTGCCAGTAGACAACAGGGGGCAAGGAGAGGAAGAGGAAACACCATATATTTT
D: -; J: TRBJ2-7; size: -; V: TRBV7-6; CDR3: CASSNLQSSYEQYF; DNA: TGTGCCAGCTCTAATCTCCAGAGCTCCTACGAGCAGTACTTC
D: -; J: TRBJ2-2; size: once; V: TRBV2; CDR3: CASSEGQSGELFF; DNA: TGTGCCAGCAGCGAGGGCCAGAGCGGGGAGCTGTTTTTT
D: -; J: TRBJ1-3; size: few; V: TRBV6-6; CDR3: CASRGDPGNTIYF; DNA: TGTGCCTCCCGAGGGGACCCTGGAAACACCATATATTTT